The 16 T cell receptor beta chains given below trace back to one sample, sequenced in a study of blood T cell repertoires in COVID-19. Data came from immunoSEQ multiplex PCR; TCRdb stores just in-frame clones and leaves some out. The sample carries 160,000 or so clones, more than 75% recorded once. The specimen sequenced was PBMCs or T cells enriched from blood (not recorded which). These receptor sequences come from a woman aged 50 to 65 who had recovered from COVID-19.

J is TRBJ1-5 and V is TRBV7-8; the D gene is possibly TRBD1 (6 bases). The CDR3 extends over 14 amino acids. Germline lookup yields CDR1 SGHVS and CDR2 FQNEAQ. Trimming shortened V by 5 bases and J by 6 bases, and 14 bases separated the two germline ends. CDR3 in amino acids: CASSDPTGIQPQHF. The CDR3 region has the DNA TGTGCCAGCAGCGACCCTACAGGGATTCAGCCCCAGCATTTT.

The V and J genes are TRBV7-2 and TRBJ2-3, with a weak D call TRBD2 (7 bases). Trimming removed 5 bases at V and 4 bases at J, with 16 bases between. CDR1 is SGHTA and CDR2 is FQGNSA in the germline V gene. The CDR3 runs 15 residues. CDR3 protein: CASSQGGALADTQYF. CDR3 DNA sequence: TGTGCCAGCAGCCAAGGGGGGGCATTAGCAGATACGCAGTATTTT.

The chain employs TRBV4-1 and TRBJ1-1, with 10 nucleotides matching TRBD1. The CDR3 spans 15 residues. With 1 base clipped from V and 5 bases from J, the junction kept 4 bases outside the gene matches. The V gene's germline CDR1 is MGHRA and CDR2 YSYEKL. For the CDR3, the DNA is TGCGCCAGCAGCCAAGTGGACAGGGGGAAAACTGAAGCTTTCTTT. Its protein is CASSQVDRGKTEAFF.

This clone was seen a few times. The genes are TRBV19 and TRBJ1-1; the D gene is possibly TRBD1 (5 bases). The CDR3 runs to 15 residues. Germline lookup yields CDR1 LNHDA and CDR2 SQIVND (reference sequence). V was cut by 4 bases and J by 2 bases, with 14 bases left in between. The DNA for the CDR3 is TGTGCCAGTAGTACCGGCCGGGGGGTTAACACTGAAGCTTTCTTT. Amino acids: CASSTGRGVNTEAFF.

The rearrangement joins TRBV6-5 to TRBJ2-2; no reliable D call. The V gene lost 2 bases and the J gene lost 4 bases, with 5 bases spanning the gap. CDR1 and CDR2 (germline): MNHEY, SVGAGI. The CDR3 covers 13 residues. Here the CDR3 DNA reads TGTGCCAGCAGTTACGAGGTCACCGGGGAGCTGTTTTTT. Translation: CASSYEVTGELFF.

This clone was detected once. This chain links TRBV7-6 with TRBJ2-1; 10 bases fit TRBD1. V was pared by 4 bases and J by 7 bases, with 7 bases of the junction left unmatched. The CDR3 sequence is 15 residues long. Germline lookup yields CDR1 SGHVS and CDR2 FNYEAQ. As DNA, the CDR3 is TGTGCCAGCAGCTCCCCGAGACAGGGGGCGAATGAGCAGTTCTTC. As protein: CASSSPRQGANEQFF.

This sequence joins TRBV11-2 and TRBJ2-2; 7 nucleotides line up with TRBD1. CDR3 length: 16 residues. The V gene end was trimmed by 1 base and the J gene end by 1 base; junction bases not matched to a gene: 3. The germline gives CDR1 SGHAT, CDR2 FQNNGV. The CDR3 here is CASSLVAGGNTGELFF. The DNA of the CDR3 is TGTGCCAGCAGCTTAGTTGCAGGGGGGAACACCGGGGAGCTGTTTTTT.

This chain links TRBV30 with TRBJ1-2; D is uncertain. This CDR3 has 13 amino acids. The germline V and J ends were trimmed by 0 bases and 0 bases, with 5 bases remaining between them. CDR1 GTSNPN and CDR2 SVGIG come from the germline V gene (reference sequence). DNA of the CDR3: TGTGCCTGGAGTGTCCCCGCTAACTATGGCTACACCTTC. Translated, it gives CAWSVPANYGYTF.

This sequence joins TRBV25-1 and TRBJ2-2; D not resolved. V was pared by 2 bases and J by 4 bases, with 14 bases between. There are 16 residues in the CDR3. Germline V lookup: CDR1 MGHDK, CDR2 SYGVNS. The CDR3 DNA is TGTGCCAGCAGTGAAAGGTCTAGTCTAGTCACCGGGGAGCTGTTTTTT. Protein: CASSERSSLVTGELFF.

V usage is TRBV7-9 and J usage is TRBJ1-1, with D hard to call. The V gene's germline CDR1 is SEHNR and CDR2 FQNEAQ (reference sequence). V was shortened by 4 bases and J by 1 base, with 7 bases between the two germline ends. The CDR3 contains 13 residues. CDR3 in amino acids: CASSYGGNTEAFF. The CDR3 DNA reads TGTGCCAGCAGCTACGGCGGGAACACTGAAGCTTTCTTT.

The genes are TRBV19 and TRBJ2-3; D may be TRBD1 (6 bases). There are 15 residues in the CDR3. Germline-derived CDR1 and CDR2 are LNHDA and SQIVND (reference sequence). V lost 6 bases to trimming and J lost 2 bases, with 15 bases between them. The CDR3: CASSTGHSYTDTQYF. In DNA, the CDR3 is TGTGCCAGTAGCACGGGACACAGTTACACAGATACGCAGTATTTT.

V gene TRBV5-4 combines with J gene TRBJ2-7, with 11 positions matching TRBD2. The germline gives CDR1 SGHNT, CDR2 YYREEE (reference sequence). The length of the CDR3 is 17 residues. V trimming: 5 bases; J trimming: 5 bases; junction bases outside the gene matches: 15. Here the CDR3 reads CASSPPGLAAAWDEQYF. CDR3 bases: TGTGCCAGCAGTCCACCGGGACTAGCGGCCGCCTGGGACGAGCAGTACTTC.

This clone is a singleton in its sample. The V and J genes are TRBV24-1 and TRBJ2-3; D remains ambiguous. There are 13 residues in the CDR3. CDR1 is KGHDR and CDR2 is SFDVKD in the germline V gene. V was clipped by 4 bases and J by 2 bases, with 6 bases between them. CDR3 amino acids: CATSDLYTDTQYF. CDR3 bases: TGTGCCACCAGTGACCTTTACACAGATACGCAGTATTTT.

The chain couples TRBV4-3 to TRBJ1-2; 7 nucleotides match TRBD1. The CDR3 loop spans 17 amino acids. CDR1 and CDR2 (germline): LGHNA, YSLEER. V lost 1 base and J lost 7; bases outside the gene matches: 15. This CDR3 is CASSQGGPKGGILGYTF. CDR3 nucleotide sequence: TGCGCCAGCAGCCAAGGGGGCCCGAAAGGGGGCATTCTTGGCTACACCTTC.

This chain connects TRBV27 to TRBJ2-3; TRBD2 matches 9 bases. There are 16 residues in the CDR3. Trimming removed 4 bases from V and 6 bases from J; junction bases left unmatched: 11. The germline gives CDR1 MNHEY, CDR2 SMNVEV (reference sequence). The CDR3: CASSSPAVAGADTQYF. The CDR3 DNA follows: TGTGCCAGCAGTTCCCCGGCGGTAGCGGGGGCGGATACGCAGTATTTT.

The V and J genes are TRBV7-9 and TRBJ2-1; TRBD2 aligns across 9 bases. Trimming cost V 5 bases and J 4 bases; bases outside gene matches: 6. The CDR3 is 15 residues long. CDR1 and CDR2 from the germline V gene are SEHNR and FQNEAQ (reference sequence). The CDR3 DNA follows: TGTGCCAGCAGCGGCCCGGCGGGGGGGTACAATGAGCAGTTCTTC. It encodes CASSGPAGGYNEQFF.